These 27 T cell receptor beta chains originate from one sample sequenced in a study of blood T cell repertoires in COVID-19. Sequenced by immunoSEQ multiplex PCR; TCRdb stores in-frame clones only, minus some. The sample includes about 9,200 clones, 80% to 90% seen only once; the top ten take approximately 9.4%. Sequences were obtained from peripheral blood. Source of these receptors: a man in his sixties with acute or convalescent COVID-19.

The rearrangement joins TRBV29-1 to TRBJ2-5, with 13 bases matching TRBD2. The junction had 19 bases not matched to a gene; V was cut back by 5 bases and J by 10 bases. Germline CDR1 is SQVTM and CDR2 is ANQGSEA. This CDR3 contains 17 residues. The CDR3 loop is CSVQRLWTSGGGRDQYF. The DNA for the CDR3 is TGCAGCGTTCAGCGTTTGTGGACTAGCGGGGGCGGCCGTGACCAGTACTTC. Supplemented by reference TRBV29-1 and TRBJ2-5, the full variable domain reads SAVISQKPSRDICQRGTSLTIQCQVDSQVTMMFWYRQQPGQSLTLIATANQGSEATYESGFVIDKFPISRPNLTFSTLTVSNMSPEDSSIYLCSVQRLWTSGGGRDQYFGPGTRLLVL.

This chain links TRBV7-2 with TRBJ2-3; D might be TRBD1 (5 bases). The CDR3 length is 14 residues. Trimming removed 1 base from V and 2 bases from J, with 7 bases in between. Germline CDR1 SGHTA, CDR2 FQGNSA. CDR3 in amino acids: CASSLDRHTDTQYF. The CDR3 nucleotides read TGTGCCAGCAGCTTAGACAGGCACACAGATACGCAGTATTTT. The whole variable domain, remainder taken from reference TRBV7-2 and TRBJ2-3, is GAGVSQSPSNKVTEKGKDVELRCDPISGHTALYWYRQSLGQGLEFLIYFQGNSAPDKSGLPSDRFSAERTGGSVSTLTIQRTQQEDSAVYLCASSLDRHTDTQYFGPGTRLTVL.

This clone was found once. V and J are TRBV16 and TRBJ2-1; 7 nucleotides line up with TRBD2. Unmatched junction bases numbered 6, after V lost 5 bases and J lost 5 bases. Per the germline V gene, CDR1 is KGHSY and CDR2 is FQNENV. The CDR3 extends over 14 amino acids. This CDR3 reads CASSGSAGDNEQFF. The CDR3, as DNA: TGTGCCAGCAGCGGGTCTGCGGGGGACAATGAGCAGTTCTTC.

In DNA form, the CDR3 reads TGTGCCACCAGTTCCCCGACAGACTATGGCTACACCTTC. Its protein is CATSSPTDYGYTF. The chain joins TRBV24-1 to TRBJ1-2, with D possibly TRBD1 on 5 matching bases. This CDR3 spans 13 amino acids. The germline V and J ends were trimmed by 6 bases and 3 bases, with 10 bases remaining between them. Germline loops: CDR1 KGHDR, CDR2 SFDVKD.

This clone was observed a few times. The chain links TRBV18 to TRBJ1-1; 7 bases match TRBD1. The CDR3 is 14 residues long. Trimming removed 2 bases from V and 1 base from J; junction bases left unmatched: 1. CDR1 KGHSH and CDR2 LQKENI come from the germline V gene. The CDR3 loop is CASSPGTANTEAFF. The DNA for the CDR3 is TGTGCCAGCTCACCAGGGACAGCGAACACTGAAGCTTTCTTT.

This rearrangement joins TRBV29-1 to TRBJ1-3; maybe TRBD1 (5 bases). V dropped 2 bases and J dropped 4 bases, with 12 bases sitting between them. The CDR3 has 14 amino acids. Germline CDR1 and CDR2: SQVTM and ANQGSEA. The CDR3 nucleotides read TGCAGCGTTGAAAGGGCCAGGGTGGGAAACACCATATATTTT. As protein: CSVERARVGNTIYF.

The V gene is TRBV25-1, the J gene TRBJ1-3; 10 bases map to TRBD1. CDR1 is MGHDK, CDR2 SYGVNS, per germline. The CDR3 runs 16 residues. The ends lost 6 bases at V and 3 bases at J; junction bases unmatched: 8. CDR3 amino acids: CASSPRTGGYGNTIYF. CDR3 in DNA: TGTGCCAGCAGCCCCCGGACAGGGGGGTATGGAAACACCATATATTTT.

V and J are TRBV7-8 and TRBJ2-3; TRBD2 matches 7 bases. The CDR3 covers 15 residues. Looked up from germline, CDR1 is SGHVS and CDR2 is FQNEAQ. V gave up 3 bases and J gave up 5 bases; unmatched junction bases: 8. The CDR3 protein is CASSFVGGVKDTQYF. As DNA, the CDR3 is TGTGCCAGCAGCTTTGTGGGGGGGGTAAAAGATACGCAGTATTTT.

This sequence joins TRBV2 and TRBJ2-7; D might be TRBD2 (7 bases). This CDR3 spans 14 amino acids. From germline, CDR1 is SNHLY and CDR2 FYNNEI. The CDR3 region has the DNA TGTGCCAGCAGTCCTTTTTCCGGGGGGCCCCTAATTCACGTC. Translated: CASSPFSGGPLIHV.

This chain joins TRBV6-5 and TRBJ1-1; 7 positions agree with TRBD1. Germline CDR1 is MNHEY and CDR2 is SVGAGI. The CDR3 has 14 residues. V shed 4 bases, J shed 4 bases, and the junction held 6 bases outside the gene matches. CDR3 amino acids: CASSFIGGGTEAFF. In DNA form, the CDR3 reads TGTGCCAGCAGTTTCATAGGGGGCGGCACTGAAGCTTTCTTT.

The chain uses TRBV6-5 and TRBJ2-1; D remains ambiguous. Germline values: CDR1 MNHEY, CDR2 SVGAGI. The CDR3 extends over 15 amino acids. The V end lost 6 bases, the J end lost 0 bases, and 12 bases lay between the germline ends. CDR3 nucleotides: TGTGCCAGCAGCGCCGAATTGAGCTCCTACAATGAGCAGTTCTTC. Its protein product is CASSAELSSYNEQFF.

The chain carries TRBV21-1 and TRBJ1-2. TRBV21-1 corresponds to a pseudogene. This CDR3 comprises 16 residues. This CDR3 reads CASSKESGGFFPGYTF. The CDR3 nucleotides read TGTGCCAGCAGCAAAGAGTCGGGGGGCTTTTTTCCTGGCTACACCTTC.

This chain links TRBV9 with TRBJ1-4; TRBD1 matches at 7 bases. The junction had 0 bases not matched to a gene; V was cut back by 0 bases and J by 4 bases. The CDR3 has 14 residues. In germline, CDR1 is SGDLS, CDR2 YYNGEE. The CDR3 DNA follows: TGTGCCAGCAGCGTAGCAGGGGGTAATGAAAAACTGTTTTTT. Translation gives CASSVAGGNEKLFF.

The J gene is TRBJ1-2, the V gene TRBV19; 8 positions agree with TRBD1. Trimming removed 3 bases from V and 7 bases from J; junction bases left unmatched: 10. Germline CDR1 and CDR2: LNHDA and SQIVND (reference sequence). The CDR3 runs to 15 residues. DNA for the CDR3: TGTGCCAGTAGTATTTTTCAGGGGGCGTTGAGTGGCTACACCTTC. This codes for CASSIFQGALSGYTF.

This rearrangement joins TRBV6-1 to TRBJ1-4; the D gene is possibly TRBD1 (6 bases). The germline CDR1 and CDR2 sequences are MNHNS and SASEGT. The V end lost 1 base, the J end lost 8 bases, and 14 bases lay between the germline ends. This CDR3 is 15 amino acids long. This chain's CDR3 is CASSEGQVGGEKLFF. For the CDR3, the DNA is TGTGCCAGCAGTGAAGGACAGGTCGGAGGCGAAAAACTGTTTTTT.

The chain has TRBV5-6 and TRBJ1-1; weak D call: TRBD1 (5 bases). V gave up 2 bases and J gave up 11 bases, with 13 bases separating them. The germline V gene encodes CDR1 SGHDT and CDR2 YYEEEE. The CDR3 is made up of 12 amino acids. The CDR3 spells CASSFQGVVAFF. The DNA of the CDR3 is TGTGCCAGCAGCTTTCAAGGGGTGGTGGCTTTCTTT.

This clone was seen only once. The rearrangement joins TRBV6-1 to TRBJ1-2; tentative D call: TRBD1 (5 bases). The CDR3 length is 15 residues. The germline V gene encodes CDR1 MNHNS and CDR2 SASEGT. The ends were cut back, 0 bases at V and 4 bases at J, with 12 bases in the middle. CDR3 residues: CASSEALGGIYGYTF. The CDR3 DNA sequence: TGTGCCAGCAGTGAAGCGCTGGGGGGGATCTATGGCTACACCTTC.

This chain links TRBV7-2 with TRBJ1-1; D is possibly TRBD1 (6 bases). The V and J ends lost 3 bases and 0 bases respectively, with 14 bases between them. CDR3 length: 16 residues. The germline V gene encodes CDR1 SGHTA and CDR2 FQGNSA. The CDR3 DNA reads as TGTGCCAGCAGCTTTGCCGGGGGGCTGATGAACACTGAAGCTTTCTTT. This translates into CASSFAGGLMNTEAFF.

This chain links TRBV18 with TRBJ2-5; 12 nucleotides line up with TRBD2. The CDR3 totals 15 residues. V dropped 1 base and J dropped 5; count of bases not matched to a gene: 2. Germline assignment: CDR1 KGHSH and CDR2 LQKENI. CDR3 DNA sequence: TGTGCCAGCTCACCACGGACTAGCGGGATGGAGACCCAGTACTTC. Its translation is CASSPRTSGMETQYF.

The V call is TRBV2, the J call TRBJ1-6; a weak D match, TRBD1 (6 bases). V gave up 6 bases and J gave up 5 bases, with 8 bases separating them. Germline V gene data show CDR1 as SNHLY and CDR2 as FYNNEI. This CDR3 is built from 13 residues. The CDR3 DNA reads as TGTGCCAGCAGCCGGGACAATAATTCACCCCTCCACTTT. It specifies CASSRDNNSPLHF. The whole variable domain, remainder taken from reference TRBV2 and TRBJ1-6, is EPEVTQTPSHQVTQMGQEVILRCVPISNHLYFYWYRQILGQKVEFLVSFYNNEISEKSEIFDDQFSVERPDGSNFTLKIRSTKLEDSAMYFCASSRDNNSPLHFGNGTRLTVT.

This clone was seen once. This chain joins TRBV11-2 and TRBJ2-3, with 9 nucleotides matching TRBD1. Germline CDR1 SGHAT, CDR2 FQNNGV. With V trimmed by 3 bases and J by 2 bases, 9 bases remained unmatched. CDR3 length equals 17 residues. CDR3 DNA sequence: TGTGCCAGCAGCTTCCCACCGGGACAGGGAACCACAGATACGCAGTATTTT. Translation gives CASSFPPGQGTTDTQYF.

The V gene is TRBV7-2, the J gene TRBJ2-3, with D possibly being TRBD2 (6 bases). The CDR3 spans 15 residues. Trimming removed 4 bases at V and 6 bases at J, with 17 bases between. Germline CDR1 SGHTA, CDR2 FQGNSA. CDR3 loop: CASSWPGRGLDTQYF. The CDR3 coding sequence is TGTGCCAGCAGCTGGCCGGGACGGGGGTTGGATACGCAGTATTTT.

V and J are TRBV7-9 and TRBJ2-5; 8 bases map to TRBD2. CDR1 is SEHNR and CDR2 is FQNEAQ in the germline V gene (reference sequence). Unmatched junction bases numbered 11, after V lost 1 base and J lost 4 bases. The CDR3 has 17 amino acids. CDR3 sequence reads: CASSLDQAGESGETQYF. The DNA of the CDR3 is TGTGCCAGCAGCTTAGATCAAGCGGGAGAGTCAGGAGAGACCCAGTACTTC.

The CDR3 is CASSPTGAYGYTF. CDR3 nucleotide sequence: TGTGCCAGTAGCCCGACAGGGGCCTATGGCTACACCTTC. V gene TRBV19 combines with J gene TRBJ1-2; TRBD1 matches 8 bases. The ends lost 6 bases at V and 4 bases at J; junction bases unmatched: 4. This CDR3 contains 13 residues. CDR1 is LNHDA, CDR2 SQIVND, per germline (reference sequence).

This chain joins TRBV10-1 and TRBJ2-1; D may be TRBD2 (5 bases). The V gene lost 2 bases and the J gene lost 12 bases, with 8 bases spanning the gap. CDR3 size: 11 residues. Germline values: CDR1 WNHNN, CDR2 SYGVQD (reference sequence). CDR3 amino acids: CASSEGRGQFF. The CDR3 region has the DNA TGCGCCAGCAGTGAGGGTCGGGGGCAGTTCTTC.

The rearrangement links TRBV20-1 to TRBJ1-4; 7 nucleotides match TRBD1. The germline gives CDR1 DFQATT, CDR2 SNEGSKA (reference sequence). The CDR3 extends over 15 amino acids. J was trimmed by 6 bases and V by 3 bases; bases with no gene match: 10. CDR3 sequence: CSASRAGGKDEKLFF. The DNA of the CDR3 is TGCAGTGCTAGTAGGGCAGGGGGAAAAGATGAAAAACTGTTTTTT.

The chain links TRBV9 to TRBJ1-3; D gene unclear. Germline V gene data show CDR1 as SGDLS and CDR2 as YYNGEE. The length of the CDR3 is 16 residues. Trimming removed 6 bases from V and 4 bases from J, with 20 bases in between. CDR3 loop: CASTRGDFITGNTIYF. In DNA form, the CDR3 reads TGTGCCAGCACCCGAGGAGACTTTATAACGGGAAACACCATATATTTT.